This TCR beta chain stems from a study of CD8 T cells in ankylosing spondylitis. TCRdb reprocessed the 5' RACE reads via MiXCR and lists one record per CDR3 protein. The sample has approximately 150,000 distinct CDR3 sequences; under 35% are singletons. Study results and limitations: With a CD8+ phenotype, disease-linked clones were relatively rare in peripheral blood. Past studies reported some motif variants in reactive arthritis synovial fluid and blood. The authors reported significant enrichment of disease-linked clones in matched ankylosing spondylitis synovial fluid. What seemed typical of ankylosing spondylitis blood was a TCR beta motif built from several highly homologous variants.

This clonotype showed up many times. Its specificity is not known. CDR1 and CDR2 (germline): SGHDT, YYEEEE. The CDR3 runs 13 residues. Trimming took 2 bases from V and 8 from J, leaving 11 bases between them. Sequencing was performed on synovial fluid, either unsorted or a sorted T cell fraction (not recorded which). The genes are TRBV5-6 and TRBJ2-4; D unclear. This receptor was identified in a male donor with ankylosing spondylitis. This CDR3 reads CASSFYGEDIQYF. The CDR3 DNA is TGTGCCAGCAGCTTCTACGGAGAGGACATTCAGTACTTC.